Below, 19 T cell receptor beta chains from the same sample are listed, as sequenced in a study of OX40 agonist ivuxolimab in advanced cancers. Repertoires were generated with immunoSEQ multiplex PCR, while TCRdb's copy carries only in-frame clones and drops some. The table records 80,000 to 100,000 clones, 90% to 95% of them present only once. Sequenced material: CD4+ or CD8+ T cells sorted from blood, taken in a trial of the OX40 agonist ivuxolimab. These receptors were taken from an adult with an advanced solid tumor such as melanoma, head and neck, liver or kidney cancer.

The chain carries TRBV28 and TRBJ2-2; the match to TRBD1 covers 7 bases. The CDR3 loop spans 16 amino acids. V shed 0 bases, J shed 1 base, and the junction held 2 bases outside the gene matches. Germline V gene sequence: CDR1 MDHEN, CDR2 SYDVKM. The CDR3 coding sequence is TGTGCCAGCAGTTTATGGAGGACAGGGAACACCGGGGAGCTGTTTTTT. Translating it yields CASSLWRTGNTGELFF.

The V and J genes are TRBV5-4 and TRBJ2-1; the match to TRBD2 covers 12 bases. The CDR3 loop spans 16 amino acids. CDR1 is SGHNT and CDR2 is YYREEE in the germline V gene (reference sequence). The J segment lost 8 bases and the V segment lost 1 base, leaving 7 bases of the junction unmatched. CDR3: CASSLRGTSGFDEQFF. CDR3 DNA sequence: TGTGCCAGCAGCTTGCGGGGGACTAGCGGGTTTGATGAGCAGTTCTTC.

This chain links TRBV28 with TRBJ2-7; a weak D match, TRBD1 (6 bases). CDR3 length equals 17 residues. V was clipped by 6 bases and J by 5 bases, with 26 bases between them. Per the germline V gene, CDR1 is MDHEN and CDR2 is SYDVKM. CDR3 in DNA: TGTGCCAGCAGCCCTCGCGATCTGACAGGAGGCTCGGACGAGCAGTACGTC. It yields the protein CASSPRDLTGGSDEQYV.

The CDR3 DNA sequence: TGTGCCAGTGCCCTAACGGGACTAGCGTGGTACGAGCAGTACTTC. Its protein product is CASALTGLAWYEQYF. The genes are TRBV6-5 and TRBJ2-7, with 10 bases aligning to TRBD2. V was clipped by 9 bases and J by 4 bases; unmatched bases: 12. Germline V gene sequence: CDR1 MNHEY, CDR2 SVGAGI. The CDR3 length is 15 residues.

V usage is TRBV5-8 and J usage is TRBJ2-5; D is possibly TRBD2 (6 bases). Germline lookup yields CDR1 SGHTS and CDR2 YDEGEE. The V and J ends lost 7 bases and 2 bases respectively, with 24 bases between them. The CDR3 is 17 amino acids. The CDR3, as DNA: TGTGCCAGCGACTTGTGGGGGACTCCACGAGAACAAGAGACCCAGTACTTC. Protein product: CASDLWGTPREQETQYF.

The CDR3 coding sequence is TGCGCCAGCAGCCAAATTGGGTATAGGGGAGATACGCAGTATTTT. Translation: CASSQIGYRGDTQYF. The V and J genes are TRBV4-3 and TRBJ2-3, with D possibly TRBD1 on 5 matching bases. The V gene lost 2 bases and the J gene lost 5 bases, with 14 bases spanning the gap. The CDR3 sequence is 15 residues long. Germline assignment: CDR1 LGHNA and CDR2 YSLEER.

The chain combines TRBV6-6 with TRBJ2-3; D call uncertain. This CDR3 has 13 residues. Germline V gives CDR1 MNHNY, CDR2 SVGAGI (reference sequence). V was shortened by 8 bases and J by 6 bases, with 15 bases between the two germline ends. This chain's CDR3 is CASDRFVSDTQYF. CDR3 nucleotide sequence: TGTGCCAGCGATAGATTCGTTAGCGATACGCAGTATTTT.

This chain joins TRBV7-6 and TRBJ2-3; either TRBD1 or TRBD2 may fit D (6 bases each). V was clipped by 1 base and J by 2 bases, with 10 bases between them. Germline V gene lookup returns CDR1 SGHVS and CDR2 FNYEAQ. The CDR3 length is 15 residues. The DNA for the CDR3 is TGTGCCAGCAGCTTAGAGGGGGGCCTCACAGATACGCAGTATTTT. Encoded protein: CASSLEGGLTDTQYF.

Here the CDR3 reads CASSLSTFEEVQYF. The CDR3 DNA reads TGTGCCAGCAGTTTATCGACGTTTGAGGAGGTGCAGTATTTT. The chain uses TRBV27 and TRBJ2-3; a possible D gene is TRBD2 (5 bases). V shed 0 bases and J shed 11 bases, with 15 bases lying between them. Germline V lookup: CDR1 MNHEY, CDR2 SMNVEV (reference sequence). The CDR3 is 14 residues long.

In its sample, this clone was seen once. This chain links TRBV5-4 with TRBJ1-3, with TRBD1 as a possible D gene (6 bases). CDR3 size: 15 residues. Trimming stripped 2 bases from V and 0 bases from J, with 9 bases between. The germline V gene has CDR1 SGHNT and CDR2 YYREEE (reference sequence). CDR3 sequence reads: CASSFGQNSGNTIYF. DNA of the CDR3: TGTGCCAGCAGCTTTGGACAGAACTCTGGAAACACCATATATTTT.

V and J are TRBV4-1 and TRBJ1-5; 11 nucleotides agree with TRBD1. Germline values: CDR1 MGHRA, CDR2 YSYEKL. The CDR3 consists of 16 residues. The ends lost 1 base at V and 3 bases at J; junction bases unmatched: 2. Here the CDR3 reads CASSQGTGGPNQPQHF. In DNA, the CDR3 is TGCGCCAGCAGCCAAGGGACAGGGGGCCCCAATCAGCCCCAGCATTTT.

This chain links TRBV15 with TRBJ1-5, with D hard to call. V was trimmed by 3 bases and J by 4 bases, leaving 10 bases between them. The CDR3 is 14 residues long. Germline V gene data show CDR1 as LNHNV and CDR2 as YYDKDF (reference sequence). Here the CDR3 DNA reads TGTGCCACCAGCAGGTTTGGGGTGAATCAGCCCCAGCATTTT. This translates into CATSRFGVNQPQHF. The variable domain in full, completed from reference TRBV15 and TRBJ1-5, reads DAMVIQNPRYQVTQFGKPVTLSCSQTLNHNVMYWYQQKSSQAPKLLFHYYDKDFNNEADTPDNFQSRRPNTSFCFLDIRSPGLGDTAMYLCATSRFGVNQPQHFGDGTRLSIL.

The V gene is TRBV12-5, the J gene TRBJ2-1, with D possibly being TRBD1 (7 bases). The CDR3 contains 13 residues. The V gene's germline CDR1 is LGHNT and CDR2 FRNRAP. Between the trimmed V and J ends, which lost 7 bases and 5 bases, there was a span of 12 bases. The CDR3 sequence: CASAQGGNNEQFF. The CDR3 DNA sequence: TGTGCTAGTGCCCAGGGGGGAAACAATGAGCAGTTCTTC.

The chain is built from TRBV11-2 and TRBJ1-6, with D unresolved. CDR1 and CDR2 from the germline V gene are SGHAT and FQNNGV. There are 13 residues in the CDR3. Deletions cut 4 bases from V and 10 bases from J, with 11 bases between. The CDR3 sequence: CASSSLDLSPLHF. The CDR3 coding sequence is TGTGCCAGCAGCTCACTAGATTTATCACCCCTCCACTTT.

Written as DNA, the CDR3 is TGTGCCAGCAGTCCGACCTTGAGGGATTCACCCCTCCACTTT. Its protein product is CASSPTLRDSPLHF. V is TRBV28 and J is TRBJ1-6; no firm D call. This CDR3 region has 14 residues. From germline, CDR1 is MDHEN and CDR2 SYDVKM. Trimming cost V 5 bases and J 8 bases, with 13 bases left between them.

The genes are TRBV5-1 and TRBJ1-2; D is perhaps TRBD1 (6 bases). The CDR3 is 13 residues long. The germline V and J ends were trimmed by 4 bases and 7 bases, with 14 bases remaining between them. Germline V gene lookup returns CDR1 SGHRS and CDR2 YFSETQ. The CDR3 bases are TGCGCCAGCAGCGGGACGCAGGGGAGTGGCTACACCTTC. Translation: CASSGTQGSGYTF.

V is TRBV29-1 and J is TRBJ2-1; D is ambiguous. The germline V gene has CDR1 SQVTM and CDR2 ANQGSEA. The CDR3 has 11 amino acids. V gave up 4 bases and J gave up 4 bases, with 5 bases separating them. CDR3: CSVAPYNEQFF. CDR3 bases: TGCAGCGTTGCCCCGTACAATGAGCAGTTCTTC.

The chain has TRBV6-6 and TRBJ1-1; possible D gene TRBD1, 6 bases. CDR3 length: 11 amino acids. V was trimmed by 6 bases and J by 10 bases, leaving 12 bases between them. The germline gives CDR1 MNHNY, CDR2 SVGAGI (reference sequence). Here the CDR3 DNA reads TGTGCCAGCAGCCAGGGACAACGAGCTTTCTTT. Its protein product is CASSQGQRAFF.

The chain recombines TRBV6-6 with TRBJ1-5; D might be TRBD1 (5 bases). CDR3 size: 14 residues. Germline values: CDR1 MNHNY, CDR2 SVGAGI (reference sequence). The V end lost 6 bases, the J end lost 4 bases, and 13 bases lay between the germline ends. The CDR3 protein is CASRYDRRNQPQHF. The CDR3 DNA reads as TGTGCCAGCAGGTATGACAGACGAAATCAGCCCCAGCATTTT.